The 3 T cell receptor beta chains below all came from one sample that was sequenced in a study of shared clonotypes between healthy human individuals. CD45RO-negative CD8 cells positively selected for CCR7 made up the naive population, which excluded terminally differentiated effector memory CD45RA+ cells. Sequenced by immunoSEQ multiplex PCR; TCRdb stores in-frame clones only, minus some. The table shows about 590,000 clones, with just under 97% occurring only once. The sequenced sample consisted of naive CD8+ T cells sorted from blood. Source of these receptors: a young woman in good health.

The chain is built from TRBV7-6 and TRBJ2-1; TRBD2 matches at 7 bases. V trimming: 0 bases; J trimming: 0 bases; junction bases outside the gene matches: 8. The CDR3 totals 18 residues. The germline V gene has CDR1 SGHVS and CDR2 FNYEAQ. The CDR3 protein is CASSLASWERGSYNEQFF. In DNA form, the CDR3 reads TGTGCCAGCAGCTTAGCGAGTTGGGAGCGGGGCTCCTACAATGAGCAGTTCTTC.

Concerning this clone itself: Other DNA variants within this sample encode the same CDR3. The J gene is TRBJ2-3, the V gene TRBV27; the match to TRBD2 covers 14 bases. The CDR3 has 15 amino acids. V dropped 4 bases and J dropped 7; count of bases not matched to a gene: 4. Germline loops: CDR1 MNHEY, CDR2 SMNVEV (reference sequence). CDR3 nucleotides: TGTGCCAGCAGTTCAGGGACTAGCGGGAGAAATACGCAGTATTTT. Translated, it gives CASSSGTSGRNTQYF.

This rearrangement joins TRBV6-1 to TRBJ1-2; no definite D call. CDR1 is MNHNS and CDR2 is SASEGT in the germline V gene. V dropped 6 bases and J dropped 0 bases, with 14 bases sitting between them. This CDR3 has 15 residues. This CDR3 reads CASSPFVRANYGYTF. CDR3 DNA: TGTGCCAGCAGCCCGTTTGTGCGAGCTAACTATGGCTACACCTTC.